One and the same sample provided the 17 T cell receptor beta chains below, sequenced in a study of Ad26.COV2.S vaccination and SARS-CoV-2 variants. Clones were sequenced by immunoSEQ multiplex PCR, and TCRdb holds only the in-frame ones, with some missing. The sample has hundreds of thousands of clones, roughly nine tenths seen once. Treatment denoted: around 19 received Ad26.COV2.S at low or high dose, single or two shots; about 5 received placebo; per-sample allocation not given. Sampling took place 63 days after the first vaccine or placebo injection. Sequences were derived from peripheral blood, sampled in a trial of Ad26.COV2.S vaccine versus placebo. The source is a person between 18 and 65 years old who received the Ad26.COV2.S COVID-19 vaccine or a placebo.

This chain joins TRBV5-1 and TRBJ1-2; D uncertain. Germline V gene data show CDR1 as SGHRS and CDR2 as YFSETQ. This CDR3 contains 18 residues. Trimming cost V 1 base and J 0 bases, with 19 bases left between them. Here the CDR3 DNA reads TGCGCCAGCAGCTTGTATCCGCCGGGTCTGGGGACTAACTATGGCTACACCTTC. Its translation is CASSLYPPGLGTNYGYTF.

The chain has TRBV9 and TRBJ1-2, with 7 bases fitting TRBD1. This CDR3 contains 15 residues. Trimming at V came to 4 bases and at J to 3 bases, leaving 9 bases not matched to a gene. Per the germline V gene, CDR1 is SGDLS and CDR2 is YYNGEE. The CDR3 region is CASSTTPQGYYGYTF. CDR3 nucleotide sequence: TGTGCCAGCAGCACGACTCCACAGGGGTACTATGGCTACACCTTC.

This CDR3 reads CASSSTTGLRAEQYF. CDR3 sequence (DNA): TGCGCCAGCAGCTCCACAACAGGGCTGCGGGCCGAGCAGTACTTC. This chain connects TRBV5-1 to TRBJ2-7, with D maybe TRBD1 (6 bases). The CDR3 length is 15 residues. The ends were cut back, 3 bases at V and 6 bases at J, with 19 bases in the middle. Germline-derived CDR1 and CDR2 are SGHRS and YFSETQ.

The chain links TRBV25-1 to TRBJ1-2, with D perhaps TRBD1 (6 bases). The CDR3 is 11 amino acids. Trimming took off 6 bases at V and 5 bases at J, with 7 bases between the two ends. Looked up from germline, CDR1 is MGHDK and CDR2 is SYGVNS. The CDR3, as DNA: TGTGCCAGCAGCAGGGGATATGGCTACACCTTC. Translating it yields CASSRGYGYTF.

This clone was seen once. The chain is built from TRBV4-3 and TRBJ1-2; D is unclear. Germline CDR1 reads LGHNA; CDR2 reads YSLEER. CDR3 length equals 14 residues. V was pared by 2 bases and J by 7 bases, with 14 bases between. CDR3 nucleotides: TGCGCCAGCAGCCAACATCGCAAGGTGTCTGGCTACACCTTC. Amino acids: CASSQHRKVSGYTF.

The rearrangement uses TRBV19 and TRBJ2-2; D remains unclear. Germline V gene lookup returns CDR1 LNHDA and CDR2 SQIVND (reference sequence). The CDR3 is made up of 15 amino acids. V lost 1 base, J lost 2 bases, and 8 bases lay in between. CDR3 bases: TGTGCCAGTAGTATAGTTCCAGTTAACACCGGGGAGCTGTTTTTT. It yields the protein CASSIVPVNTGELFF. Combining the CDR3 with reference TRBV19 and TRBJ2-2 gives the whole variable domain DGGITQSPKYLFRKEGQNVTLSCEQNLNHDAMYWYRQDPGQGLRLIYYSQIVNDFQKGDIAEGYSVSREKKESFPLTVTSAQKNPTAFYLCASSIVPVNTGELFFGEGSRLTVL.

The rearrangement joins TRBV5-6 to TRBJ1-2; weak D call: TRBD1 (5 bases). V lost 4 bases, J lost 3 bases, and 16 bases lay in between. Per germline, CDR1 SGHDT and CDR2 YYEEEE. The CDR3 spans 15 residues. CDR3 in amino acids: CASSAGGTSYYGYTF. The CDR3 region has the DNA TGTGCCAGCAGCGCCGGGGGTACATCGTACTATGGCTACACCTTC.

This chain joins TRBV12-3 or TRBV12-4 and TRBJ2-1; D is uncertain. The CDR3 is 13 residues long. The V gene lost 6 bases and the J gene lost 5 bases, with 11 bases spanning the gap. The CDR3 DNA reads as TGTGCCAGCAGAGGCGGATACCACAATGAGCAGTTCTTC. The encoded protein is CASRGGYHNEQFF.

The V gene is TRBV11-3, the J gene TRBJ2-5, with D perhaps TRBD2 (5 bases). This CDR3 is 17 amino acids long. Germline V lookup: CDR1 SGHNT, CDR2 YENEEA. Trimming cost V 2 bases and J 5 bases, with 21 bases left between them. The CDR3 nucleotides read TGTGCCAGCAGCTTAAGTGTCGATCGTGGGAGCAAGGAGACCCAGTACTTC. Protein sequence: CASSLSVDRGSKETQYF.

The chain combines TRBV19 with TRBJ2-1; tentatively, D is TRBD2 (6 bases). Germline loops: CDR1 LNHDA, CDR2 SQIVND (reference sequence). The CDR3 totals 15 residues. The ends were cut back, 5 bases at V and 5 bases at J, with 16 bases in the middle. CDR3 sequence: CASSPAWDLDNEQFF. The CDR3 DNA sequence: TGTGCCAGTAGTCCGGCTTGGGACTTGGACAATGAGCAGTTCTTC.

A word on this clone: A read error may produce the germline difference seen at one junction end. The chain links TRBV25-1 to TRBJ2-5; a weak D match, TRBD2 (6 bases). CDR3 length equals 16 residues. Germline loops: CDR1 MGHDK, CDR2 SYGVNS. CDR3 in amino acids: CASSEGGAILEETQYF. CDR3 DNA sequence: TGTGCCAGCAGTGAAGGAGGGGCCATTCTGGAAGAGACCCAATACTTC. Drawing the rest from reference TRBV25-1 and TRBJ2-5, the complete variable domain is EADIYQTPRYLVIGTGKKITLECSQTMGHDKMYWYQQDPGMELHLIHYSYGVNSTEKGDLSSESTVSRIRTEHFPLTLESARPSHTSQYLCASSEGGAILEETQYFGPGTRLLVL.

The V gene is TRBV5-1, the J gene TRBJ2-3; 8 bases are shared with TRBD2. The CDR3 spans 15 residues. The trim removed 2 bases at V and 4 bases at J, leaving 6 bases unmatched. Per germline, CDR1 SGHRS and CDR2 YFSETQ. The CDR3: CASSFRGGPPDTQYF. The CDR3 DNA sequence: TGCGCCAGCAGCTTTCGGGGGGGCCCCCCAGATACGCAGTATTTT.

V gene TRBV18 combines with J gene TRBJ2-5; no reliable D call. CDR1 and CDR2 from the germline V gene are KGHSH and LQKENI. CDR3 length equals 14 residues. The germline V and J ends were trimmed by 3 bases and 0 bases, with 8 bases remaining between them. CDR3: CASSPNSYQETQYF. The DNA for the CDR3 is TGTGCCAGCTCACCCAACTCGTACCAAGAGACCCAGTACTTC. Drawing the rest from reference TRBV18 and TRBJ2-5, the complete variable domain is NAGVMQNPRHLVRRRGQEARLRCSPMKGHSHVYWYRQLPEEGLKFMVYLQKENIIDESGMPKERFSAEFPKEGPSILRIQQVVRGDSAAYFCASSPNSYQETQYFGPGTRLLVL.

V gene TRBV12-3 or TRBV12-4 combines with J gene TRBJ1-1; D is undetermined. This CDR3 has 12 amino acids. V shed 6 bases and J shed 0 bases, with 5 bases lying between them. CDR3 DNA: TGTGCCAGCAGGATCCTGAACACTGAAGCTTTCTTT. It specifies CASRILNTEAFF.

The CDR3 nucleotides read TGTGCCAGCAGCACCGGGACAGGGGGTAATGAGCAGTTCTTC. The encoded protein is CASSTGTGGNEQFF. The chain has TRBV11-2 and TRBJ2-1; 11 bases align to TRBD1. There are 14 residues in the CDR3. Germline V lookup: CDR1 SGHAT, CDR2 FQNNGV. V trimming: 5 bases; J trimming: 7 bases; junction bases outside the gene matches: 4.

This clone has just one count. This rearrangement joins TRBV4-1 to TRBJ1-6; D is undetermined. V lost 6 bases and J lost 10, with 16 bases in between. CDR3 length: 14 residues. The germline CDR1 and CDR2 sequences are MGHRA and YSYEKL. CDR3 amino acids: CASRMPGSSSPLHF. In DNA, the CDR3 is TGCGCCAGCAGGATGCCGGGGTCGAGCTCACCCCTCCACTTT.

This chain connects TRBV5-4 to TRBJ1-5; D unclear. The CDR3 loop spans 14 amino acids. Germline CDR1 reads SGHNT; CDR2 reads YYREEE (reference sequence). The V end lost 1 base, the J end lost 3 bases, and 8 bases lay between the germline ends. The CDR3 region has the DNA TGTGCCAGCAGCTTGTGGCAGTCCAATCAGCCCCAGCATTTT. Translated, it gives CASSLWQSNQPQHF.